Listed here are 26 T cell receptor beta chains from one sample, sequenced in a study of T cell responses to AZD1222 COVID-19 vaccine. Only in-frame clones appear in the TCRdb table, and some are missing; sequencing was by immunoSEQ multiplex PCR. The sample lists over 100,000 clones, 70% to 90% occurring once. The sample consisted of peripheral blood, taken on day 0 of AZD1222 vaccination. All receptors come from an adult in good health.

V usage is TRBV5-1 and J usage is TRBJ1-5, with D perhaps TRBD1 (6 bases). The CDR3 extends over 15 amino acids. Germline V CDR1 and CDR2: SGHRS, YFSETQ. The ends were cut back, 0 bases at V and 5 bases at J, with 12 bases in the middle. The CDR3 region has the DNA TGCGCCAGCAGCTTGGCAGGGGTTGGAGATCAGCCCCAGCATTTT. Its translation: CASSLAGVGDQPQHF.

J is TRBJ1-1 and V is TRBV6-6, with D maybe TRBD1 (6 bases). The CDR3 length is 15 residues. V lost 7 bases, J lost 1 base, and 16 bases lay in between. Germline loops: CDR1 MNHNY, CDR2 SVGAGI (reference sequence). CDR3 region: CASTDSGHKNTEAFF. CDR3 coding DNA: TGTGCCAGCACAGACTCGGGACACAAGAACACTGAAGCTTTCTTT.

The rearrangement uses TRBV18 and TRBJ2-7; no firm D call. Trimming left V 2 bases short and J 4 bases short, with 15 bases between. The length of the CDR3 is 15 residues. Germline CDR1 reads KGHSH; CDR2 reads LQKENI. CDR3 nucleotides: TGTGCCAGCTCACCAAACTCACTGTTTATTTACGAGCAGTACTTC. Translated, it gives CASSPNSLFIYEQYF.

This chain joins TRBV6-5 and TRBJ2-1; D not resolved. From germline, CDR1 is MNHEY and CDR2 SVGAGI. The CDR3 is 15 amino acids. V shed 2 bases and J shed 1 base, with 9 bases lying between them. Here the CDR3 DNA reads TGTGCCAGCAGTTACCGAACAGCGTCCTACAATGAGCAGTTCTTC. This gives the protein CASSYRTASYNEQFF.

This chain connects TRBV7-2 to TRBJ1-2; D perhaps matches TRBD1 (6 bases). The V end lost 0 bases, the J end lost 8 bases, and 13 bases lay between the germline ends. Per the germline V gene, CDR1 is SGHTA and CDR2 is FQGNSA. The CDR3 length is 14 residues. The CDR3 is CASSLARGGVGYTF. In DNA, the CDR3 is TGTGCCAGCAGCTTAGCGCGGGGGGGCGTCGGCTACACCTTC.

The V gene is TRBV27, the J gene TRBJ1-6; the D gene is possibly TRBD1 (6 bases). V was pared by 5 bases and J by 10 bases, with 12 bases between. The CDR3 is made up of 13 amino acids. The V gene's germline CDR1 is MNHEY and CDR2 SMNVEV (reference sequence). CDR3 bases: TGTGCCAGCAGTCCACCAGGGGAATCACCCCTCCACTTT. Its protein product is CASSPPGESPLHF.

The chain uses TRBV6-5 and TRBJ1-5; 10 bases align to TRBD1. The CDR3 loop spans 14 amino acids. V was pared by 4 bases and J by 7 bases, with 4 bases of the junction left unmatched. Germline V gene sequence: CDR1 MNHEY, CDR2 SVGAGI. CDR3: CASSLRTGGQPQHF. The CDR3 nucleotides read TGTGCCAGCAGTTTAAGGACAGGGGGGCAGCCCCAGCATTTT.

This chain connects TRBV19 to TRBJ1-6; D possibly corresponds to TRBD1 (5 bases). V lost 5 bases, J lost 10 bases, and 18 bases lay in between. Germline V gene data show CDR1 as LNHDA and CDR2 as SQIVND (reference sequence). The CDR3 length is 15 residues. DNA for the CDR3: TGTGCCAGTAGTCGGGGACGTCAGAAAGGATCACCCCTCCACTTT. It specifies CASSRGRQKGSPLHF.

The chain carries TRBV5-1 and TRBJ2-1, with TRBD2 matching over 8 bases. The germline V gene encodes CDR1 SGHRS and CDR2 YFSETQ. V shed 6 bases and J 6 bases; nucleotides not matched to a gene: 2. This CDR3 has 12 residues. The chain's CDR3 is CASKLAVNEQFF. CDR3 DNA: TGCGCCAGCAAACTAGCGGTCAATGAGCAGTTCTTC.

Only one count was recorded for this clone. V gene TRBV5-7 combines with J gene TRBJ2-3; 7 nucleotides align to TRBD2. TRBV5-7 is placed among ORFs of uncertain function. The CDR3 is 16 residues long. The J segment lost 0 bases and the V segment lost 0 bases, leaving 4 bases of the junction unmatched. The chain's CDR3 is CASSLVSRESTDTQYF. The DNA for the CDR3 is TGTGCCAGCAGCTTGGTTTCGCGGGAGAGCACAGATACGCAGTATTTT.

This clone has just one count. V usage is TRBV30 and J usage is TRBJ2-2; D is ambiguous. Germline V gene sequence: CDR1 GTSNPN, CDR2 SVGIG (reference sequence). The CDR3 is made up of 15 amino acids. Trimming removed 0 bases from V and 4 bases from J, with 12 bases in between. The CDR3 nucleotides read TGTGCCTGGAGTGTAATTCGAGTAGGCACCGGGGAGCTGTTTTTT. Protein: CAWSVIRVGTGELFF.

The CDR3 sequence: CASSGISGGEDTDTQYF. The DNA for the CDR3 is TGTGCCAGCAGTGGGATTAGCGGGGGAGAGGACACAGATACGCAGTATTTT. V usage is TRBV28 and J usage is TRBJ2-3, with 9 bases aligning to TRBD2. The CDR3 is made up of 17 amino acids. Germline assignment: CDR1 MDHEN and CDR2 SYDVKM. V lost 5 bases, J lost 2 bases, and 11 bases stayed unmatched. The whole variable domain, filled in from reference TRBV28 and TRBJ2-3, reads DVKVTQSSRYLVKRTGEKVFLECVQDMDHENMFWYRQDPGLGLRLIYFSYDVKMKEKGDIPEGYSVSREKKERFSLILESASTNQTSMYLCASSGISGGEDTDTQYFGPGTRLTVL.

The genes are TRBV7-8 and TRBJ1-2, with TRBD1 matching 7 bases. Germline CDR1 reads SGHVS; CDR2 reads FQNEAQ. The CDR3 spans 17 residues. J was trimmed by 6 bases and V by 5 bases; bases with no gene match: 18. The CDR3 region is CASSPGVGQTGDNGYTF. The CDR3 DNA follows: TGTGCCAGCAGCCCCGGCGTCGGACAAACAGGGGATAATGGCTACACCTTC.

Regarding this clone: Other DNA sequences in this specimen translate into the identical CDR3. V usage is TRBV20-1 and J usage is TRBJ2-7, with no clear D. In germline, CDR1 is DFQATT, CDR2 SNEGSKA (reference sequence). The CDR3 totals 11 residues. Trimming took off 3 bases at V and 2 bases at J, with 5 bases between the two ends. The CDR3 here is CSARGTYEQYF. In nucleotides, the CDR3 is TGCAGTGCTAGGGGTACCTACGAGCAGTACTTC.

The chain has TRBV29-1 and TRBJ1-2; the D is unclear. The germline CDR1 and CDR2 sequences are SQVTM and ANQGSEA. The CDR3 length is 13 residues. V lost 6 bases, J lost 2 bases, and 13 bases lay in between. CDR3 nucleotide sequence: TGCAGCGTACTATCGGGCCTGAACTATGGCTACACCTTC. Protein sequence: CSVLSGLNYGYTF.

The chain couples TRBV3-1 (or the pseudogene TRBV3-2) to TRBJ1-5; a possible D gene is TRBD1 (5 bases). CDR1 and CDR2 (germline): LGHDT, YNNKEL (reference sequence). Trimming stripped 11 bases from V and 4 bases from J, with 12 bases between. The CDR3 consists of 12 residues. For the CDR3, the DNA is TGTGCCGCAGGGTCAATGAATCAGCCCCAGCATTTT. Its translation: CAAGSMNQPQHF.

V gene TRBV7-8 combines with J gene TRBJ1-5; D possibly corresponds to TRBD1 (5 bases). The CDR3 runs to 15 residues. V lost 1 base and J 2 bases, leaving 9 bases between the germline ends. The germline gives CDR1 SGHVS, CDR2 FQNEAQ. The CDR3 region has the DNA TGTGCCAGCAGCTTAGTACCGGGACGCAATCAGCCCCAGCATTTT. It is translated as CASSLVPGRNQPQHF. Complete variable domain (other parts from reference TRBV7-8 and TRBJ1-5): GAGVSQSPRYKVAKRGQDVALRCDPISGHVSLFWYQQALGQGPEFLTYFQNEAQLDKSGLPSDRFFAERPEGSVSTLKIQRTQQEDSAVYLCASSLVPGRNQPQHFGDGTRLSIL.

The chain employs TRBV7-9 and TRBJ1-1, with D perhaps TRBD1 (5 bases). The V end was cut by 5 bases, the J end by 1 base, with 17 bases between. This CDR3 region has 16 residues. The germline gives CDR1 SEHNR, CDR2 FQNEAQ (reference sequence). CDR3 nucleotides: TGTGCCAGCAGCCCGGGGGGGAATTCTGCGAACACTGAAGCTTTCTTT. Its translation is CASSPGGNSANTEAFF.

J is TRBJ1-1 and V is TRBV19; D gene ambiguous. The germline CDR1 and CDR2 sequences are LNHDA and SQIVND (reference sequence). The V and J ends lost 3 bases and 0 bases respectively, with 14 bases between them. The CDR3 length is 16 residues. CDR3 coding DNA: TGTGCCAGTAGTATCCGACAAAACTCCATGAACACTGAAGCTTTCTTT. Residues: CASSIRQNSMNTEAFF.

The genes are TRBV25-1 and TRBJ1-1; weak D call: TRBD1 (5 bases). The V end lost 2 bases, the J end lost 4 bases, and 14 bases lay between the germline ends. The CDR3 spans 15 residues. Germline CDR1 reads MGHDK; CDR2 reads SYGVNS. CDR3 loop: CASSERGGEVTEAFF. In DNA form, the CDR3 reads TGTGCCAGCAGTGAACGGGGCGGGGAGGTCACTGAAGCTTTCTTT.

This clone was recorded a few times. The chain recombines TRBV18 with TRBJ2-7; D call uncertain. The V gene lost 2 bases and the J gene lost 5 bases, with 10 bases spanning the gap. CDR1 is KGHSH and CDR2 is LQKENI in the germline V gene. The CDR3 extends over 13 amino acids. The CDR3 loop reads CASSPGVMDEQYF. The CDR3 region has the DNA TGTGCCAGCTCACCAGGGGTAATGGACGAGCAGTACTTC.

The V gene is TRBV11-2, the J gene TRBJ1-3; D remains unclear. The CDR3 is made up of 12 amino acids. V dropped 1 base and J dropped 9 bases, with 7 bases sitting between them. Germline V lookup: CDR1 SGHAT, CDR2 FQNNGV. The CDR3 DNA reads as TGTGCCAGCAGCTTAGTGGAGAGCACCATATATTTT. It yields the protein CASSLVESTIYF.

This clone was counted at least ten times. The rearrangement links TRBV18 to TRBJ2-7; 10 bases agree with TRBD1. This CDR3 is 15 amino acids long. Germline CDR1 reads KGHSH; CDR2 reads LQKENI. After removal of 6 bases from V and 0 bases from J, the junction contained 5 bases not matched to a gene. This chain's CDR3 is CASSEDRGHSYEQYF. In DNA form, the CDR3 reads TGTGCCAGCTCGGAAGACAGGGGGCACTCCTACGAGCAGTACTTC.

This rearrangement joins TRBV6-1 to TRBJ2-1; D remains unclear. Looked up from germline, CDR1 is MNHNS and CDR2 is SASEGT. There are 15 residues in the CDR3. V lost 2 bases to trimming and J lost 8 bases, with 16 bases between them. The DNA of the CDR3 is TGTGCCAGCAGTGAACAACCAGGAGCTCTCTATGAGCAGTTCTTC. It encodes CASSEQPGALYEQFF.

The V gene is TRBV3-1 (or the pseudogene TRBV3-2), the J gene TRBJ1-5; no firm D call. From germline, CDR1 is LGHDT and CDR2 YNNKEL (reference sequence). The V and J ends lost 2 bases and 4 bases respectively, with 6 bases between them. This CDR3 has 13 residues. CDR3 sequence (DNA): TGTGCCAGCAGCCAACAGTTAAATCAGCCCCAGCATTTT. It yields the protein CASSQQLNQPQHF.

This sequence joins TRBV25-1 and TRBJ1-1, with D unresolved. Germline-derived CDR1 and CDR2 are MGHDK and SYGVNS. The V end was cut by 1 base, the J end by 1 base, with 4 bases between. The CDR3 is made up of 13 amino acids. CDR3 region: CASSESRNTEAFF. The CDR3 region has the DNA TGTGCCAGCAGTGAATCACGGAACACTGAAGCTTTCTTT. Combining the CDR3 with reference TRBV25-1 and TRBJ1-1 gives the whole variable domain EADIYQTPRYLVIGTGKKITLECSQTMGHDKMYWYQQDPGMELHLIHYSYGVNSTEKGDLSSESTVSRIRTEHFPLTLESARPSHTSQYLCASSESRNTEAFFGQGTRLTVV.